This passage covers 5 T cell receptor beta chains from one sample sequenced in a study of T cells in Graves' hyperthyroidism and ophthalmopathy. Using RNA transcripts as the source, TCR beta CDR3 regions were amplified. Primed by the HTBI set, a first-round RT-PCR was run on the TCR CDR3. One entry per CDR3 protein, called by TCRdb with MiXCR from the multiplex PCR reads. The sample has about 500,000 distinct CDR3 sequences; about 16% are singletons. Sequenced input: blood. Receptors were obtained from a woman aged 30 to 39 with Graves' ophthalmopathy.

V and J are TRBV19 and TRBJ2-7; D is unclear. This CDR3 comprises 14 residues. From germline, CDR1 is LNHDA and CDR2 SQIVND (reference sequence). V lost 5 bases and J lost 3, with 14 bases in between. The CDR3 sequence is CASSSGRSVYEQYF. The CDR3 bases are TGTGCCAGTAGTTCCGGACGGAGCGTCTACGAGCAGTACTTC.

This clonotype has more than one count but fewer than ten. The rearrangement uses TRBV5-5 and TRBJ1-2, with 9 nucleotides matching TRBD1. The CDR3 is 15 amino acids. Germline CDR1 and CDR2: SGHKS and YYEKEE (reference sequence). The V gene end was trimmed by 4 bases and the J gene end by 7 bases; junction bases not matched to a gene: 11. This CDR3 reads CASSPTGQGWVGYTF. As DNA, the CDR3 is TGTGCCAGCAGCCCAACCGGACAGGGGTGGGTTGGCTACACCTTC.

The DNA of the CDR3 is TGTGCCAGCAGCGTATTCCCCAAGAGCTCCTACAATGAGCAGTTCTTC. This encodes CASSVFPKSSYNEQFF. The rearrangement links TRBV9 to TRBJ2-1; D gene uncertain. Trimming stripped 1 base from V and 0 bases from J, with 11 bases between. The V gene's germline CDR1 is SGDLS and CDR2 YYNGEE. This CDR3 is built from 16 residues.

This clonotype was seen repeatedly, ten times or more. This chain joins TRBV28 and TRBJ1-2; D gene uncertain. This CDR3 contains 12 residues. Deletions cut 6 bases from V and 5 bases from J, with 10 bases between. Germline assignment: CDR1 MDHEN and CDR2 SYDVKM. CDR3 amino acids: CASRQRAYGYTF. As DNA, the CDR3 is TGTGCCAGCAGACAGCGGGCTTATGGCTACACCTTC.

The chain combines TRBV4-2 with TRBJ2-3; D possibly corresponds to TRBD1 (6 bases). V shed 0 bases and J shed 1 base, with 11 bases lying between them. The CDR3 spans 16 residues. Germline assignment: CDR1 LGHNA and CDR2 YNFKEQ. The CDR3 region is CASSQEDGGGTDTQYF. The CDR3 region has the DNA TGTGCCAGCAGCCAAGAAGATGGGGGCGGCACAGATACGCAGTATTTT.